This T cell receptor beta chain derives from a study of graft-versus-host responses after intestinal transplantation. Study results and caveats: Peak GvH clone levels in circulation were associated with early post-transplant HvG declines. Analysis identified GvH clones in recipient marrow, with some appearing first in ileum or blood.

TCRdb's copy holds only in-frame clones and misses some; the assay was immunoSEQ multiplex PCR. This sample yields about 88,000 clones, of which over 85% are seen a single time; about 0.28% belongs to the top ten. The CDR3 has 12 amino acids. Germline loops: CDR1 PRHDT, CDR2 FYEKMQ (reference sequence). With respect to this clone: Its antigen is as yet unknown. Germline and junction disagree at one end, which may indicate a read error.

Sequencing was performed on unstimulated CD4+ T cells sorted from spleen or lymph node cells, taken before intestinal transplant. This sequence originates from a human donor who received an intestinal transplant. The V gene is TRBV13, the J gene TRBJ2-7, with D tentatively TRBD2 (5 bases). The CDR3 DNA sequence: TGTGCCAGCAGCTTTTGGGCGGGCGGTCGGAACTTC. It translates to CASSFWAGGRNF.